Listed here are 7 T cell receptor beta chains from one sample, sequenced in a study of T cell responses to AZD1222 COVID-19 vaccine. Profiling relied on immunoSEQ multiplex PCR, and the TCRdb table lists in-frame clones only, not all of them. This table has around 130,000 clones, roughly 90% appearing once. Sequencing used peripheral blood, obtained on day 0 of AZD1222 vaccination. The receptors were gathered from an adult in good health.

Written as DNA, the CDR3 is TGTGCCAGCAGCCCCGGACTAGCGGGGGTCGGCTCCTACGAGCAGTACTTC. As protein: CASSPGLAGVGSYEQYF. This sequence joins TRBV13 and TRBJ2-7; TRBD2 matches 13 bases. Germline V gene sequence: CDR1 PRHDT, CDR2 FYEKMQ (reference sequence). CDR3 length: 17 amino acids. V shed 5 bases and J 0 bases; nucleotides not matched to a gene: 7.

The V gene is TRBV6-5, the J gene TRBJ2-7; 11 positions match TRBD2. The CDR3 is 16 amino acids. CDR1 is MNHEY, CDR2 SVGAGI, per germline. Trimming removed 2 bases from V and 5 bases from J; junction bases left unmatched: 8. DNA of the CDR3: TGTGCCAGCAGTTACCGGACTAGCGGGCCTAGCCACGAGCAGTACTTC. Amino acids: CASSYRTSGPSHEQYF.

This chain connects TRBV30 to TRBJ2-3; 9 bases line up with TRBD2. V shed 4 bases and J 4 bases; nucleotides not matched to a gene: 3. The CDR3 is 13 residues long. The germline V gene has CDR1 GTSNPN and CDR2 SVGIG (reference sequence). This CDR3 reads CAWNSGSADTQYF. The DNA for the CDR3 is TGTGCCTGGAATAGCGGGAGTGCAGATACGCAGTATTTT.

V usage is TRBV6-1 and J usage is TRBJ2-3; D is unclear. Trimming stripped 3 bases from V and 5 bases from J, with 6 bases between. Per germline, CDR1 MNHNS and CDR2 SASEGT. The CDR3 contains 12 residues. The DNA for the CDR3 is TGTGCCAGCAGTGAGGTGGGAGATACGCAGTATTTT. Its protein is CASSEVGDTQYF.

This chain connects TRBV30 to TRBJ1-3; perhaps TRBD1 as D (5 bases). Germline V gives CDR1 GTSNPN, CDR2 SVGIG (reference sequence). Deletions cut 4 bases from V and 1 base from J, with 20 bases between. The CDR3 spans 17 residues. CDR3 sequence: CAWNGGKGSWSGNTIYF. For the CDR3, the DNA is TGTGCCTGGAACGGGGGGAAGGGTTCGTGGTCTGGAAACACCATATATTTT.

The chain has TRBV18 and TRBJ2-2; 8 bases are shared with TRBD1. With V trimmed by 3 bases and J by 3 bases, 3 bases remained unmatched. The CDR3 sequence is 15 residues long. CDR1 is KGHSH, CDR2 LQKENI, per germline. In nucleotides, the CDR3 is TGTGCCAGCTCACCCGGGACAGGAGACACCGGGGAGCTGTTTTTT. Encoded protein: CASSPGTGDTGELFF. Complete variable domain (other parts from reference TRBV18 and TRBJ2-2): NAGVMQNPRHLVRRRGQEARLRCSPMKGHSHVYWYRQLPEEGLKFMVYLQKENIIDESGMPKERFSAEFPKEGPSILRIQQVVRGDSAAYFCASSPGTGDTGELFFGEGSRLTVL.

V is TRBV10-3 and J is TRBJ2-1; 7 bases are a match to TRBD2. V lost 4 bases, J lost 2 bases, and 5 bases stayed unmatched. The germline V gene has CDR1 ENHRY and CDR2 SYGVKD. The CDR3 has 15 amino acids. The CDR3 nucleotides read TGTGCCATCAGTGGCTTAGCGGGCACCTACAATGAGCAGTTCTTC. Its translation: CAISGLAGTYNEQFF.